These 27 T cell receptor beta chains share one sample of origin, sequenced in a study of blood T cell repertoires in COVID-19. Produced via immunoSEQ multiplex PCR; TCRdb's table is partial and in-frame only. The sample consists of more than 200,000 clones, around nine tenths of them appearing once. The sample taken for sequencing was peripheral blood. The receptors stem from a woman aged 55-75 years with COVID-19, enrolled during active disease.

This chain joins TRBV5-1 and TRBJ1-1; TRBD1 matches at 7 bases. Germline V gene sequence: CDR1 SGHRS, CDR2 YFSETQ. The CDR3 spans 16 residues. The J segment lost 0 bases and the V segment lost 1 base, leaving 6 bases of the junction unmatched. CDR3 sequence (DNA): TGCGCCAGCAGCTTGAGGCAGGGGGTGATGAACACTGAAGCTTTCTTT. As protein: CASSLRQGVMNTEAFF. Together with reference TRBV5-1 and TRBJ1-1, the CDR3 gives the full variable domain: KAGVTQTPRYLIKTRGQQVTLSCSPISGHRSVSWYQQTPGQGLQFLFEYFSETQRNKGNFPGRFSGRQFSNSRSEMNVSTLELGDSALYLCASSLRQGVMNTEAFFGQGTRLTVV.

This rearrangement joins TRBV19 to TRBJ2-2, with D perhaps matching TRBD2 (5 bases). Germline V gives CDR1 LNHDA, CDR2 SQIVND (reference sequence). V gave up 5 bases and J gave up 5 bases, with 12 bases separating them. CDR3 size: 14 residues. The CDR3 nucleotides read TGTGCCAGTAGTCCCGGACTCCGGACCGGGGAGCTGTTTTTT. This encodes CASSPGLRTGELFF.

The chain employs TRBV28 and TRBJ2-1; 13 bases are shared with TRBD2. CDR1 and CDR2 (germline): MDHEN, SYDVKM. The ends lost 5 bases at V and 7 bases at J; junction bases unmatched: 11. The CDR3 extends over 17 amino acids. CDR3 loop: CASSPRLAGGPGNEQFF. The CDR3, as DNA: TGTGCCAGCAGTCCCCGACTAGCGGGAGGCCCCGGGAATGAGCAGTTCTTC. Variable domain in full (rest from reference TRBV28 and TRBJ2-1): DVKVTQSSRYLVKRTGEKVFLECVQDMDHENMFWYRQDPGLGLRLIYFSYDVKMKEKGDIPEGYSVSREKKERFSLILESASTNQTSMYLCASSPRLAGGPGNEQFFGPGTRLTVL.

The gene calls are TRBV4-1 and TRBJ2-1, with TRBD2 matching 13 bases. There are 17 residues in the CDR3. Germline CDR1 MGHRA, CDR2 YSYEKL. The V and J ends lost 1 base and 6 bases, in that order; junction bases with no gene match: 6. The chain's CDR3 is CASSQGGTSGRANEQFF. In nucleotides, the CDR3 is TGCGCCAGCAGCCAAGGGGGCACTAGCGGGAGGGCCAATGAGCAGTTCTTC.

V gene TRBV28 combines with J gene TRBJ1-2, with D perhaps TRBD1 (5 bases). Deletions cut 5 bases from V and 8 bases from J, with 24 bases between. Germline CDR1 and CDR2: MDHEN and SYDVKM. The CDR3 totals 16 residues. The CDR3 bases are TGTGCCAGCAGTCCCCTTGGAAAGGGGCAGAGAAGAGGCTACACCTTC. It is translated as CASSPLGKGQRRGYTF.

V and J are TRBV27 and TRBJ1-4; possibly TRBD1 for D (5 bases). V lost 5 bases to trimming and J lost 3 bases, with 19 bases between them. From germline, CDR1 is MNHEY and CDR2 SMNVEV (reference sequence). The CDR3 has 17 amino acids. CDR3 nucleotides: TGTGCCAGCAGTCTCGGCCTGGCGGGGCGACCTAATGAAAAACTGTTTTTT. It specifies CASSLGLAGRPNEKLFF. Supplemented by reference TRBV27 and TRBJ1-4, the full variable domain reads EAQVTQNPRYLITVTGKKLTVTCSQNMNHEYMSWYRQDPGLGLRQIYYSMNVEVTDKGDVPEGYKVSRKEKRNFPLILESPSPNQTSLYFCASSLGLAGRPNEKLFFGSGTQLSVL.

This rearrangement joins TRBV15 to TRBJ2-5, with 9 bases aligning to TRBD2. Trimming removed 4 bases from V and 5 bases from J; junction bases left unmatched: 8. CDR3 length equals 15 residues. Germline CDR1 and CDR2: LNHNV and YYDKDF (reference sequence). CDR3 region: CATSTESGRWETQYF. The CDR3 DNA is TGTGCCACCAGCACCGAAAGCGGGAGGTGGGAGACCCAGTACTTC. The full variable domain, in which reference TRBV15 and TRBJ2-5 provide the parts outside the CDR3, is DAMVIQNPRYQVTQFGKPVTLSCSQTLNHNVMYWYQQKSSQAPKLLFHYYDKDFNNEADTPDNFQSRRPNTSFCFLDIRSPGLGDTAMYLCATSTESGRWETQYFGPGTRLLVL.

There are a few counts of this clone. This chain joins TRBV27 and TRBJ1-6, with TRBD1 identical over 7 bases. V dropped 5 bases and J dropped 0; count of bases not matched to a gene: 13. The V gene's germline CDR1 is MNHEY and CDR2 SMNVEV (reference sequence). The CDR3 is made up of 19 amino acids. This CDR3 reads CASSLSRWDRSSYNSPLHF. CDR3 nucleotide sequence: TGTGCCAGCAGTCTTTCCCGATGGGACAGAAGCTCCTATAATTCACCCCTCCACTTT.

The V call is TRBV5-1, the J call TRBJ2-2; D not certain. The ends were cut back, 1 base at V and 8 bases at J, with 12 bases in the middle. The CDR3 is made up of 14 amino acids. CDR1 and CDR2 from the germline V gene are SGHRS and YFSETQ. CDR3 amino acids: CASSLNSNEGELFF. CDR3 DNA: TGCGCCAGCAGCTTGAACAGTAATGAAGGGGAGCTGTTTTTT.

The rearrangement links TRBV6-2 or TRBV6-3 to TRBJ1-2, with a tentative D call TRBD1 (6 bases). Germline V gene sequence: CDR1 MNHEY, CDR2 SVGEGT. This CDR3 is 18 amino acids long. Trimming shortened V by 6 bases and J by 2 bases, and 25 bases separated the two germline ends. The chain's CDR3 is CASSPQWGPSILNYGYTF. The CDR3 bases are TGTGCCAGCAGCCCTCAGTGGGGGCCGAGTATCTTAAACTATGGCTACACCTTC.

The chain joins TRBV6-5 to TRBJ1-1; D is uncertain. Germline V lookup: CDR1 MNHEY, CDR2 SVGAGI. The CDR3 has 14 amino acids. Trimming took off 2 bases at V and 3 bases at J, with 10 bases between the two ends. The CDR3 here is CASSYRGPHTEAFF. The CDR3 coding sequence is TGTGCCAGCAGTTACCGCGGGCCACACACTGAAGCTTTCTTT.

This sequence joins TRBV7-2 and TRBJ1-1; TRBD1 aligns across 7 bases. Germline V gene lookup returns CDR1 SGHTA and CDR2 FQGNSA. V dropped 5 bases and J dropped 10; count of bases not matched to a gene: 7. This CDR3 has 12 amino acids. The CDR3 spells CASSPRQGRAFF. CDR3 DNA sequence: TGTGCCAGCAGCCCACGACAGGGACGAGCTTTCTTT.

This chain links TRBV4-3 with TRBJ1-1; 8 nucleotides match TRBD1. This CDR3 is built from 14 residues. The germline gives CDR1 LGHNA, CDR2 YSLEER. The junction had 7 bases not matched to a gene; V was cut back by 3 bases and J by 7 bases. CDR3 sequence: CASSHLGTGFEAFF. Written as DNA, the CDR3 is TGCGCCAGCAGCCATTTGGGGACAGGATTTGAAGCTTTCTTT.

V is TRBV28 and J is TRBJ2-7; 11 bases match TRBD2. CDR3 length: 14 amino acids. Germline CDR1 MDHEN, CDR2 SYDVKM. The V gene end was trimmed by 6 bases and the J gene end by 2 bases; junction bases not matched to a gene: 3. CDR3: CASRRSGRAYEQYF. CDR3 nucleotide sequence: TGTGCCAGCAGGCGTAGCGGGAGGGCCTACGAGCAGTACTTC.

The chain employs TRBV28 and TRBJ2-7; 11 bases fit TRBD1. The germline gives CDR1 MDHEN, CDR2 SYDVKM. The V gene end was trimmed by 8 bases and the J gene end by 2 bases; junction bases not matched to a gene: 5. This CDR3 spans 14 amino acids. CDR3 amino acids: CASPRTGGPYEQYF. In DNA form, the CDR3 reads TGTGCCAGCCCGAGGACAGGGGGCCCCTACGAGCAGTACTTC.

This chain connects TRBV29-1 to TRBJ2-1; weak D call: TRBD2 (5 bases). Germline V gene sequence: CDR1 SQVTM, CDR2 ANQGSEA. V lost 6 bases, J lost 7 bases, and 13 bases lay in between. The CDR3 runs 12 residues. The CDR3 region is CSVRLGANEQFF. The CDR3 coding sequence is TGCAGCGTCCGCCTGGGAGCTAATGAGCAGTTCTTC.

This chain links TRBV6-5 with TRBJ2-5; TRBD1 matches 9 bases. Germline CDR1 and CDR2: MNHEY and SVGAGI. CDR3 length: 13 residues. Losses at the gene ends were 6 bases for V and 5 bases for J; bases not matched to a gene: 4. The CDR3 DNA sequence: TGTGCCAGCAGCCGGACAGGGGAGGAGACCCAGTACTTC. The encoded protein is CASSRTGEETQYF.

The CDR3 bases are TGTGCCAGCACTGGACAGCTACGAAACACCATATATTTT. Encoded protein: CASTGQLRNTIYF. V gene TRBV28 combines with J gene TRBJ1-3, with D possibly TRBD1 on 6 matching bases. Trimming shortened V by 7 bases and J by 5 bases, and 12 bases separated the two germline ends. The germline CDR1 and CDR2 sequences are MDHEN and SYDVKM. The CDR3 spans 13 residues.

The rearrangement links TRBV29-1 to TRBJ2-5, with a possible D match to TRBD2 (5 bases). The germline V gene has CDR1 SQVTM and CDR2 ANQGSEA. V lost 5 bases to trimming and J lost 7 bases, with 11 bases between them. CDR3 length: 11 residues. The CDR3 DNA sequence: TGCAGCGTTAGCTCCGGAGGGACCCAGTACTTC. It is translated as CSVSSGGTQYF.

The DNA of the CDR3 is TGTGCCAGCAGTGAAGTCCCGGGGGGCAATCAGCCCCAGCATTTT. Its protein product is CASSEVPGGNQPQHF. J is TRBJ1-5 and V is TRBV6-4, with a weak D call TRBD1 (5 bases). This CDR3 region has 15 residues. Deletions cut 3 bases from V and 2 bases from J, with 11 bases between. CDR1 and CDR2 from the germline V gene are MRHNA and SNTAGT.

The chain carries TRBV2 and TRBJ1-6; D uncertain. CDR3 size: 14 residues. Looked up from germline, CDR1 is SNHLY and CDR2 is FYNNEI. Trimming shortened V by 0 bases and J by 14 bases, and 14 bases separated the two germline ends. CDR3 sequence reads: CASSEALLGEALHF. In nucleotides, the CDR3 is TGTGCCAGCAGTGAAGCGCTTCTAGGCGAGGCCCTCCACTTT. Together with reference TRBV2 and TRBJ1-6, the CDR3 gives the full variable domain: EPEVTQTPSHQVTQMGQEVILRCVPISNHLYFYWYRQILGQKVEFLVSFYNNEISEKSEIFDDQFSVERPDGSNFTLKIRSTKLEDSAMYFCASSEALLGEALHFGNGTRLTVT.

The chain has TRBV6-6 and TRBJ1-4; D gene unclear. Trimming left V 7 bases short and J 0 bases short, with 12 bases between. Germline values: CDR1 MNHNY, CDR2 SVGAGI (reference sequence). The CDR3 is 15 amino acids. The CDR3, as DNA: TGTGCCAGCACTTGGGCGGGATCAACTAATGAAAAACTGTTTTTT. It codes for CASTWAGSTNEKLFF.

The chain is built from TRBV27 and TRBJ2-7; 7 bases match TRBD1. With 6 bases clipped from V and 7 bases from J, the junction kept 6 bases outside the gene matches. The CDR3 extends over 12 amino acids. Germline V gene data show CDR1 as MNHEY and CDR2 as SMNVEV (reference sequence). CDR3 coding DNA: TGTGCCAGCAGCCGACAGGGATGGGAGCAGTACTTC. Translated, it gives CASSRQGWEQYF.

The V and J genes are TRBV28 and TRBJ2-4, with TRBD1 identical over 8 bases. Germline trimming cut 2 bases from V and 1 base from J; bases unmatched to any gene: 13. This CDR3 comprises 19 residues. Germline V gene data show CDR1 as MDHEN and CDR2 as SYDVKM. The CDR3 bases are TGTGCCAGCAGTTTAGAGGGGTCAGGGGGCATTTTCGCCAAAAACATTCAGTACTTC. It encodes CASSLEGSGGIFAKNIQYF. Filled out from reference TRBV28 and TRBJ2-4, the complete variable domain reads DVKVTQSSRYLVKRTGEKVFLECVQDMDHENMFWYRQDPGLGLRLIYFSYDVKMKEKGDIPEGYSVSREKKERFSLILESASTNQTSMYLCASSLEGSGGIFAKNIQYFGAGTRLSVL.

The V call is TRBV10-3, the J call TRBJ1-3; possible D gene TRBD1, 6 bases. CDR3 length: 15 residues. The ends were cut back, 11 bases at V and 0 bases at J, with 17 bases in the middle. Per the germline V gene, CDR1 is ENHRY and CDR2 is SYGVKD. DNA of the CDR3: TGTGCCGCGACCGGGACACCGGACTCTGGAAACACCATATATTTT. Encoded protein: CAATGTPDSGNTIYF.

This clone has just a few counts. The rearrangement uses TRBV27 and TRBJ2-7; a possible D gene is TRBD2 (6 bases). CDR3 length: 13 amino acids. The V and J ends lost 8 bases and 4 bases respectively, with 15 bases between them. Germline CDR1 reads MNHEY; CDR2 reads SMNVEV (reference sequence). CDR3 nucleotides: TGTGCCAGCTGCGACGGGAGTGGGTACGAGCAGTACTTC. Translating gives CASCDGSGYEQYF.

This clone was recorded only once. The DNA of the CDR3 is TGTGCCAGCAGTAGCGCCCGCACAGATACGCAGTATTTT. It specifies CASSSARTDTQYF. V usage is TRBV2 and J usage is TRBJ2-3; D unresolved. Deletions cut 5 bases from V and 1 base from J, with 7 bases between. This CDR3 region has 13 residues. The germline gives CDR1 SNHLY, CDR2 FYNNEI.